This note documents a single T cell receptor beta chain sequence. Libraries were prepared by immunoSEQ multiplex PCR; TCRdb keeps only in-frame clonotypes and omits some of them. Of some 150,000 clones in the sample, 65% to 85% were seen once. These data are taken from a study of cytotoxic CD8 clonotypes in ibrutinib-treated CLL. From cryopreserved PBMCs came around 2 micrograms of genomic DNA used for TCR beta libraries. This TCR came from a human donor with chronic lymphocytic leukemia. Here the sequenced sample was PBMCs, taken after 36 months of ibrutinib treatment.

CDR3 sequence: CASSLGQGAFF. In nucleotides, the CDR3 is TGTGCCAGCAGCCTGGGACAGGGAGCTTTCTTT. The V gene is TRBV28, the J gene TRBJ1-1; 9 bases line up with TRBD1. The CDR3 totals 11 residues. Germline trimming cut 6 bases from V and 10 bases from J; bases unmatched to any gene: 3. In germline, CDR1 is MDHEN, CDR2 SYDVKM.